The clone carrying this T cell receptor (beta chain) occurred a few times. PCR amplification relied on 60 Vbeta primers (plus 13 Jbeta primers). Repertoires were generated with immunoSEQ multiplex PCR, while TCRdb's copy carries only in-frame clones and drops some. The table includes more than 95,000 clones, 60% to 80% detected once. This entry belongs to a study of cytomegalovirus exposure and HLA in healthy donors. The CDR3 has 13 residues. Germline loops: CDR1 SQVTM, CDR2 ANQGSEA. The germline V and J ends were trimmed by 6 bases and 0 bases, with 8 bases remaining between them. The sample comprised PBMCs. The chain recombines TRBV29-1 with TRBJ1-4, with D perhaps TRBD1 (6 bases). This clonotype was sampled from a man between 50 and 59 years old in good health and CMV-seropositive. CDR3 sequence: CSVGAATNEKLFF. The CDR3 coding sequence is TGCAGCGTGGGGGCCGCAACTAATGAAAAACTGTTTTTT.